These 17 T cell receptor beta chains came from one sample sequenced in a study of blood T cells in healthy people across ages. PCR was performed a second time for roughly 7 to 11 cycles using a sample-barcoded 5' primer and a J-beta primer mix. TCRdb redid the calling of the 5' RACE reads with MiXCR, one entry per CDR3 protein. The table has over 600,000 distinct CDR3 sequences, over 40% seen once; the top ten hold around 30%. Sequenced: blood. The receptors shown here come from an elderly man in good health.

This chain joins TRBV27 and TRBJ1-1; D is perhaps TRBD1 (6 bases). V gave up 5 bases and J gave up 3 bases, with 13 bases separating them. This CDR3 comprises 14 residues. Germline V gene lookup returns CDR1 MNHEY and CDR2 SMNVEV (reference sequence). DNA of the CDR3: TGTGCCAGCAGTAAACAGGGCCAGGACACTGAAGCTTTCTTT. Translating it yields CASSKQGQDTEAFF.

The genes are TRBV28 and TRBJ1-1, with 9 bases that match TRBD1. Germline V gene sequence: CDR1 MDHEN, CDR2 SYDVKM. V dropped 4 bases and J dropped 7; count of bases not matched to a gene: 4. The CDR3 extends over 13 amino acids. Written as DNA, the CDR3 is TGTGCCAGCAGTTGGGACAGGGCTGATGAAGCTTTCTTT. Amino acid sequence: CASSWDRADEAFF.

This chain links TRBV3-1 with TRBJ2-5; 15 bases are shared with TRBD2. Germline-derived CDR1 and CDR2 are LGHDT and YNNKEL (reference sequence). This CDR3 is built from 16 residues. J was trimmed by 3 bases and V by 5 bases; bases with no gene match: 4. The CDR3 loop is CASSFRTSGREETQYF. CDR3 DNA: TGTGCCAGCAGCTTCAGGACTAGCGGGAGGGAAGAGACCCAGTACTTC.

The table lists this clonotype with a count of one. This chain links TRBV9 with TRBJ2-3; TRBD1 might be the D (5 bases). Trimming removed 4 bases at V and 2 bases at J, with 11 bases between. The length of the CDR3 is 14 residues. Germline V lookup: CDR1 SGDLS, CDR2 YYNGEE. The CDR3 sequence: CASSPHRTTDTQYF. CDR3 bases: TGTGCCAGCAGCCCCCACAGGACCACAGATACGCAGTATTTT.

A word on this clonotype: Sequence at one end of the junction differs from germline and may be a read error. The V call is TRBV15, the J call TRBJ2-1; 8 bases line up with TRBD2. The CDR3 loop spans 18 amino acids. CDR1 and CDR2 (germline): LNHNV, YYDKDF (reference sequence). The CDR3 loop is CATSGDLGSGISYNEQFF. DNA of the CDR3: TGTGCCACCAGCGGAGATCTGGGTAGCGGGATATCCTACAATGAGCAGTTCTTC.

V usage is TRBV6-2 or TRBV6-3 and J usage is TRBJ2-7; no firm D call. The V and J ends lost 5 bases and 2 bases respectively, with 13 bases between them. This CDR3 region has 14 residues. Germline assignment: CDR1 MNHEY and CDR2 SVGEGT. The CDR3 is CASSPFGSTYEQYF. The DNA of the CDR3 is TGTGCCAGCAGTCCTTTCGGGTCCACCTACGAGCAGTACTTC.

This clonotype was seen just once. A single base separates this from a much larger clone, so it may be a read error. The V and J genes are TRBV6-2 or TRBV6-3 and TRBJ2-4; no firm D call. Germline values: CDR1 MNHEY, CDR2 SVGEGT. V shed 6 bases and J shed 15 bases, with 15 bases lying between them. The CDR3 sequence is 11 residues long. The CDR3 reads CASSILGATYF. In DNA form, the CDR3 reads TGTGCCAGCAGCATACTGGGCGCTACGTACTTC.

Only a few counts were recorded for this clonotype. V is TRBV5-6 and J is TRBJ2-7, with D possibly TRBD2 on 6 matching bases. V lost 4 bases, J lost 6 bases, and 17 bases lay in between. Per the germline V gene, CDR1 is SGHDT and CDR2 is YYEEEE. This CDR3 has 14 amino acids. The CDR3 protein is CASSLTGDLLEQYF. Written as DNA, the CDR3 is TGTGCCAGCAGCCTCACGGGGGACCTTCTCGAGCAGTACTTC. Drawing the rest from reference TRBV5-6 and TRBJ2-7, the complete variable domain is DAGVTQSPTHLIKTRGQQVTLRCSPKSGHDTVSWYQQALGQGPQFIFQYYEEEERQRGNFPDRFSGHQFPNYSSELNVNALLLGDSALYLCASSLTGDLLEQYFGPGTRLTVT.

The chain recombines TRBV29-1 with TRBJ2-4, with unresolved D. The J call may be in error: the DNA end matches TRBJ2-7 better. The CDR3 totals 12 residues. Germline V CDR1 and CDR2: SQVTM, ANQGSEA. CDR3 region: CSGPAFFCEQYF. In DNA form, the CDR3 reads TGCAGCGGACCGGCCTTCTTCTGCGAGCAGTACTTC.

This clonotype was picked up a small number of times. The V and J genes are TRBV15 and TRBJ2-3; possibly TRBD2 for D (6 bases). Germline CDR1 reads LNHNV; CDR2 reads YYDKDF (reference sequence). V was trimmed by 1 base and J by 0 bases, leaving 11 bases between them. The CDR3 length is 16 residues. In DNA, the CDR3 is TGTGCCACCAGCAGAGGTAGCGGCCCTAGCACAGATACGCAGTATTTT. Protein product: CATSRGSGPSTDTQYF.

The chain couples TRBV12-3 or TRBV12-4 to TRBJ2-5; 9 bases line up with TRBD1. With 5 bases clipped from V and 13 bases from J, the junction kept 20 bases outside the gene matches. The CDR3 sequence is 16 residues long. CDR3 residues: CASSPRGQGGYNERYF. In DNA form, the CDR3 reads TGTGCCAGCAGTCCAAGGGGACAGGGCGGGTACAATGAGCGGTACTTC.

This chain links TRBV6-5 with TRBJ2-5; 11 bases agree with TRBD2. The CDR3 totals 18 residues. V shed 0 bases, J shed 4 bases, and the junction held 10 bases outside the gene matches. Per germline, CDR1 MNHEY and CDR2 SVGAGI. CDR3 amino acids: CASSYSQLAGVTGETQYF. The DNA for the CDR3 is TGTGCCAGCAGTTACTCCCAACTAGCGGGAGTAACGGGAGAGACCCAGTACTTC.

This clonotype was observed a few times. V and J are TRBV7-9 and TRBJ2-5; D is undetermined. This CDR3 region has 13 residues. CDR1 is SEHNR, CDR2 FQNEAQ, per germline (reference sequence). The V end lost 4 bases, the J end lost 7 bases, and 13 bases lay between the germline ends. The CDR3 region is CASSSALLGTQYF. CDR3 sequence (DNA): TGTGCCAGCAGCTCGGCCCTACTGGGGACCCAGTACTTC.

The genes are TRBV5-1 and TRBJ2-5, with 10 bases matching TRBD2. V shed 3 bases and J 5 bases; nucleotides not matched to a gene: 7. Per germline, CDR1 SGHRS and CDR2 YFSETQ. The CDR3 consists of 15 residues. The CDR3 DNA is TGCGCCAGCAGCTCTAGCGGGAGCGTTGGGGAGACCCAGTACTTC. Amino acids: CASSSSGSVGETQYF.

This rearrangement joins TRBV5-1 to TRBJ2-5, with D perhaps being TRBD1 or TRBD2 (5 bases each). The CDR3 has 15 residues. Germline lookup yields CDR1 SGHRS and CDR2 YFSETQ. With 2 bases removed from V and 4 bases from J, the gap between germline ends came to 15 bases. The CDR3 sequence: CASSFRGQGRETQYF. The CDR3 DNA is TGCGCCAGCAGCTTCCGGGGCCAAGGGAGAGAGACCCAGTACTTC.

This clonotype was seen a handful of times. The DNA for the CDR3 is TGTGCCAGCAGACAACGACAGGAAGCCTCCTACGAGCAGTACTTC. Translating it yields CASRQRQEASYEQYF. The V and J genes are TRBV27 and TRBJ2-7; perhaps TRBD1 as D (6 bases). Trimming took off 6 bases at V and 0 bases at J, with 15 bases between the two ends. The germline V gene encodes CDR1 MNHEY and CDR2 SMNVEV (reference sequence). CDR3 size: 15 residues.

This clonotype has more than one count but fewer than ten. This chain connects TRBV7-2 to TRBJ2-3, with 10 bases matching TRBD2. The V gene end was trimmed by 2 bases and the J gene end by 6 bases; junction bases not matched to a gene: 11. The germline V gene has CDR1 SGHTA and CDR2 FQGNSA. CDR3 length: 17 residues. CDR3 loop: CASSLYGASGGDDTQYF. The CDR3 DNA reads TGTGCCAGCAGCTTATATGGGGCTAGCGGGGGAGATGATACGCAGTATTTT. The variable domain in full, with the rest retrieved from reference TRBV7-2 and TRBJ2-3, is GAGVSQSPSNKVTEKGKDVELRCDPISGHTALYWYRQSLGQGLEFLIYFQGNSAPDKSGLPSDRFSAERTGGSVSTLTIQRTQQEDSAVYLCASSLYGASGGDDTQYFGPGTRLTVL.